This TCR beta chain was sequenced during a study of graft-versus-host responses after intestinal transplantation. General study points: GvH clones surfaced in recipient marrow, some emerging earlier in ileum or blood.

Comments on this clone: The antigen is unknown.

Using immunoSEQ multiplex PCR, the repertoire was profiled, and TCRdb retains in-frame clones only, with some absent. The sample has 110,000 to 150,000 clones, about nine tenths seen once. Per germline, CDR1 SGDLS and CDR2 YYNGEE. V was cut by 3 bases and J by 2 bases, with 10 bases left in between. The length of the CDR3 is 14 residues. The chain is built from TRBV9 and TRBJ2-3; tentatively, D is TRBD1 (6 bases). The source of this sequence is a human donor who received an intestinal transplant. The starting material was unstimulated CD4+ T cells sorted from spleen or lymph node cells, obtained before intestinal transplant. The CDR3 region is CASSATGSTDTQYF. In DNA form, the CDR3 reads TGTGCCAGCAGCGCGACAGGTTCCACAGATACGCAGTATTTT.